This TCR beta chain was captured in a study of blood T cell repertoires in COVID-19. Study details: Donors in the United States, Italy and Spain gave samples during acute or convalescent COVID-19. T cells, B-cell-depleted T cells, or PBMCs supplied cDNA or gDNA.

The CDR3 is 15 amino acids. V lost 0 bases to trimming and J lost 3 bases; unmatched junction nucleotides: 1. The germline V gene has CDR1 SGDLS and CDR2 YYNGEE. As originally analysed: Nucleated cell counts were estimated from reference gene primer amplification. Data came from immunoSEQ multiplex PCR; TCRdb stores just in-frame clones and leaves some out. That table gives V, J and clone size, and the DNA gave D and trimming. This sample carries roughly 120,000 clones, 70% to 90% of them seen once, and the ten largest clones take 1.4% to 1.5%. The table lists this clone with a few counts. Other DNA sequences in this sample translate to the same CDR3.

This TCR derives from a man in his forties with acute or convalescent COVID-19. This sequence joins TRBV9 and TRBJ2-1, with 9 bases fitting TRBD2. Sample: peripheral blood. The CDR3 bases are TGTGCCAGCAGCGTAGGCGGGGGGGACTACAATGAGCAGTTCTTC. Its translation: CASSVGGGDYNEQFF.